The source of this T cell receptor (beta chain) is a study of T cell repertoires in cytomegalovirus infection. Study-level results: There were carriers of CMV plus the relevant HLA, and cumulative public TCR beta family frequency identified them. CMV-specific TCR beta clonotypes restricted by HLA-C dominated the ex vivo response.

A remark on this clonotype: Its target is unknown.

V was cut by 6 bases and J by 2 bases, with 16 bases left in between. CDR1 is MNHNY, CDR2 SVGAGI, per germline (reference sequence). The CDR3 length is 15 residues. In TCRdb, the reads were re-called with MiXCR into one record per CDR3 protein. The repertoire holds 600,000 to 700,000 distinct CDR3 sequences, with 33% as singletons. The receptor was isolated from a human donor in good health (CMV status not recorded). Some clones in this sample may be carry-over from other donors' samples. The source was cultured PBMCs, collected from culture after CMV antigen stimulation. The J gene is TRBJ1-2, the V gene TRBV6-6; D remains unclear. The CDR3 region has the DNA TGTGCCAGCAGCCCCGCCCGAGCAGGAAACTATGGCTACACCTTC. Its protein is CASSPARAGNYGYTF.